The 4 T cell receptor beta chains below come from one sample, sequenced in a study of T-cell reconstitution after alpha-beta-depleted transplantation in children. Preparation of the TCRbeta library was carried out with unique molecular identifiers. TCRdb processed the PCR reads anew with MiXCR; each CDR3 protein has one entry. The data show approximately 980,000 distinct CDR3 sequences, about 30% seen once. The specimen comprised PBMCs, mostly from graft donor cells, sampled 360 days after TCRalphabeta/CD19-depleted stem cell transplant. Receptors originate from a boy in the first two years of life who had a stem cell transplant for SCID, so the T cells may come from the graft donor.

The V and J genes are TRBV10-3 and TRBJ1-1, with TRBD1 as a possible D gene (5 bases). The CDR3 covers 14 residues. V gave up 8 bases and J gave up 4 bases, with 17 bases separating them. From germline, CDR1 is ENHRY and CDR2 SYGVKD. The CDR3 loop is CAIGGEAKGTEAFF. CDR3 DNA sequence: TGTGCCATCGGGGGGGAAGCGAAGGGCACTGAAGCTTTCTTT.

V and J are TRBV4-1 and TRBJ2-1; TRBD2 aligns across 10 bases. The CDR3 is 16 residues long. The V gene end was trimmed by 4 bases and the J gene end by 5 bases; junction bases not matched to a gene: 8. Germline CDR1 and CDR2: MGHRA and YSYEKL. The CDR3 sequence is CASSPLVAGGHNEQFF. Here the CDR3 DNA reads TGCGCCAGCAGCCCCTTGGTAGCGGGGGGACACAATGAGCAGTTCTTC.

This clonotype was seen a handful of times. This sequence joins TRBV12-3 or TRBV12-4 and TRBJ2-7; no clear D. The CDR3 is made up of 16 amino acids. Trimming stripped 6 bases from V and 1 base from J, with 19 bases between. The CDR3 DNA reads TGTGCCAGCAGCTACCAGTTAGGAGTCAGGTCCTACGAGCAGTACTTC. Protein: CASSYQLGVRSYEQYF.

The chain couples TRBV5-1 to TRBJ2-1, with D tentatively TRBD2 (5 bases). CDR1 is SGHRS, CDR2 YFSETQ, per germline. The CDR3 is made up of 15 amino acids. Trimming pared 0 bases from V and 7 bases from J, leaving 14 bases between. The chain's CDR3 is CASSLVTSSGNEQFF. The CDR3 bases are TGCGCCAGCAGCTTGGTTACTAGTTCGGGGAATGAGCAGTTCTTC.